Listed here are 26 T cell receptor beta chains from one sample, sequenced in a study of shared clonotypes between healthy human individuals. Clones were sequenced by immunoSEQ multiplex PCR, and TCRdb holds only the in-frame ones, with some missing. Among about 2.3 million clones listed, about 92% were seen once. Sequenced input: naive CD4+ T cells from PBMCs. Subset given: CD45RA+ positively selected. These receptors all stem from a man aged 18 to 29 in good health. Some clones in this sample may be carry-over from other donors' samples.

The genes are TRBV5-1 and TRBJ2-3; D is unresolved. The CDR3 runs to 17 residues. V was clipped by 0 bases and J by 0 bases, with 14 bases between them. Germline CDR1 and CDR2: SGHRS and YFSETQ. The CDR3 loop is CASSLGHLKPSTDTQYF. Here the CDR3 DNA reads TGCGCCAGCAGCTTGGGACACCTAAAACCTAGCACAGATACGCAGTATTTT.

This chain connects TRBV4-3 to TRBJ2-7; 7 nucleotides match TRBD2. The CDR3 has 18 residues. CDR1 and CDR2 (germline): LGHNA, YSLEER. The V and J ends lost 4 bases and 3 bases, in that order; junction bases with no gene match: 18. The CDR3 spells CASSPAGQTPSGNYEQYF. In nucleotides, the CDR3 is TGCGCCAGCAGCCCCGCCGGACAAACTCCTAGCGGAAACTACGAGCAGTACTTC.

Concerning this clone itself: Other DNA sequences in the same sample also yield this CDR3. This sequence joins TRBV28 and TRBJ1-5; a possible D gene is TRBD1 (6 bases). Germline V gene lookup returns CDR1 MDHEN and CDR2 SYDVKM. This CDR3 spans 13 amino acids. The germline V and J ends were trimmed by 2 bases and 4 bases, with 6 bases remaining between them. CDR3 DNA: TGTGCCAGCAGTTTACAGGGGAATCAGCCCCAGCATTTT. Amino acids: CASSLQGNQPQHF.

The genes are TRBV5-1 and TRBJ2-5; 10 bases agree with TRBD2. The V segment lost 0 bases and the J segment 1 base; nucleotides outside the gene matches: 9. The germline V gene encodes CDR1 SGHRS and CDR2 YFSETQ. The CDR3 consists of 18 residues. The CDR3 nucleotides read TGCGCCAGCAGCTTGGGGCGAACTAGCGGGGAAATCCAAGAGACCCAGTACTTC. Its protein product is CASSLGRTSGEIQETQYF.

The chain carries TRBV5-1 and TRBJ1-2, with unresolved D. The V end was cut by 5 bases, the J end by 6 bases, with 20 bases between. Germline CDR1 SGHRS, CDR2 YFSETQ. CDR3 length: 15 residues. Here the CDR3 reads CASRVRPGTADGYTF. In nucleotides, the CDR3 is TGCGCCAGCAGGGTCCGGCCGGGAACTGCGGATGGCTACACCTTC.

The chain has TRBV18 and TRBJ1-1; 7 nucleotides line up with TRBD1. Germline trimming cut 5 bases from V and 3 bases from J; bases unmatched to any gene: 6. Germline CDR1 KGHSH, CDR2 LQKENI. This CDR3 spans 14 amino acids. This chain's CDR3 is CASSSTGKDTEAFF. CDR3 nucleotides: TGTGCCAGCTCATCGACAGGGAAGGACACTGAAGCTTTCTTT. The full variable domain, rest sourced from reference TRBV18 and TRBJ1-1, is NAGVMQNPRHLVRRRGQEARLRCSPMKGHSHVYWYRQLPEEGLKFMVYLQKENIIDESGMPKERFSAEFPKEGPSILRIQQVVRGDSAAYFCASSSTGKDTEAFFGQGTRLTVV.

This chain connects TRBV4-3 to TRBJ2-2, with TRBD1 matching over 9 bases. The germline CDR1 and CDR2 sequences are LGHNA and YSLEER. The V gene end was trimmed by 3 bases and the J gene end by 5 bases; junction bases not matched to a gene: 7. The CDR3 runs 16 residues. The CDR3 sequence is CASSQTTGGWTGELFF. The CDR3 region has the DNA TGCGCCAGCAGCCAGACGACAGGGGGTTGGACCGGGGAGCTGTTTTTT.

This rearrangement joins TRBV27 to TRBJ1-1, with TRBD1 as a possible D gene (6 bases). Germline CDR1 reads MNHEY; CDR2 reads SMNVEV (reference sequence). The CDR3 is made up of 17 amino acids. The V end was cut by 1 base, the J end by 3 bases, with 18 bases between. The CDR3 is CASSLLGGRGKDTEAFF. The CDR3 DNA reads as TGTGCCAGCAGTTTATTGGGGGGGCGAGGGAAGGACACTGAAGCTTTCTTT.

This chain uses TRBV28 with TRBJ2-7; 12 nucleotides match TRBD2. CDR1 MDHEN and CDR2 SYDVKM come from the germline V gene. The CDR3 has 15 amino acids. The V segment lost 3 bases and the J segment 5 bases; nucleotides outside the gene matches: 5. The CDR3 sequence: CASSFRTSGTNEQYF. For the CDR3, the DNA is TGTGCCAGCAGTTTTCGGACTAGCGGGACTAACGAGCAGTACTTC.

This rearrangement joins TRBV7-3 to TRBJ2-1, with 7 positions matching TRBD2. V shed 2 bases, J shed 3 bases, and the junction held 4 bases outside the gene matches. Germline lookup yields CDR1 SGHTA and CDR2 FQGTGA. CDR3 length: 15 residues. The CDR3 sequence: CASSLQAGIYNEQFF. In DNA form, the CDR3 reads TGTGCCAGCAGCTTACAAGCGGGAATCTACAATGAGCAGTTCTTC.

The V call is TRBV5-6, the J call TRBJ2-1, with TRBD2 matching over 10 bases. Germline V lookup: CDR1 SGHDT, CDR2 YYEEEE. Unmatched junction bases numbered 3, after V lost 4 bases and J lost 2 bases. The length of the CDR3 is 15 residues. CDR3 DNA sequence: TGTGCCAGCAGCGCAGCGGGAGGGCCCTACAATGAGCAGTTCTTC. Its translation is CASSAAGGPYNEQFF. Based on the CDR3 plus reference TRBV5-6 and TRBJ2-1, the full variable domain is DAGVTQSPTHLIKTRGQQVTLRCSPKSGHDTVSWYQQALGQGPQFIFQYYEEEERQRGNFPDRFSGHQFPNYSSELNVNALLLGDSALYLCASSAAGGPYNEQFFGPGTRLTVL.

The V gene is TRBV27, the J gene TRBJ2-1; 7 bases are shared with TRBD1. The CDR3 extends over 14 amino acids. Germline V gives CDR1 MNHEY, CDR2 SMNVEV (reference sequence). V gave up 6 bases and J gave up 5 bases; unmatched junction bases: 7. CDR3 DNA sequence: TGTGCCAGCAGAGCTCACAGGGGAAACAATGAGCAGTTCTTC. Amino acids: CASRAHRGNNEQFF.

V gene TRBV19 combines with J gene TRBJ1-2; D is uncertain. This CDR3 is built from 14 residues. CDR1 is LNHDA and CDR2 is SQIVND in the germline V gene (reference sequence). V lost 4 bases and J 3 bases, leaving 12 bases between the germline ends. CDR3 sequence (DNA): TGTGCCAGTAGTACACCCCGGCGAGACTATGGCTACACCTTC. Its protein is CASSTPRRDYGYTF. Together with reference TRBV19 and TRBJ1-2, the CDR3 gives the full variable domain: DGGITQSPKYLFRKEGQNVTLSCEQNLNHDAMYWYRQDPGQGLRLIYYSQIVNDFQKGDIAEGYSVSREKKESFPLTVTSAQKNPTAFYLCASSTPRRDYGYTFGSGTRLTVV.

The chain is built from TRBV27 and TRBJ2-2; D uncertain. Germline-derived CDR1 and CDR2 are MNHEY and SMNVEV (reference sequence). The CDR3 contains 12 residues. Trimming stripped 2 bases from V and 6 bases from J, with 4 bases between. The CDR3 reads CASSLMAGELFF. The CDR3 coding sequence is TGTGCCAGCAGTTTAATGGCCGGGGAGCTGTTTTTT.

The chain recombines TRBV28 with TRBJ1-2; 9 nucleotides match TRBD1. The CDR3 length is 14 residues. Unmatched junction bases numbered 8, after V lost 8 bases and J lost 4 bases. Per germline, CDR1 MDHEN and CDR2 SYDVKM. CDR3 DNA sequence: TGTGCCAGCGGGATGACAGGGGGGGGCTATGGCTACACCTTC. As protein: CASGMTGGGYGYTF.

The J gene is TRBJ2-2, the V gene TRBV29-1; 10 positions match TRBD2. Trimming took 4 bases from V and 5 from J; bases not matched to a gene: 4. The CDR3 has 14 residues. CDR1 and CDR2 (germline): SQVTM, ANQGSEA. This CDR3 is CSVASGSRTGELFF. CDR3 nucleotide sequence: TGCAGCGTTGCTAGCGGGAGCAGGACCGGGGAGCTGTTTTTT.

The chain uses TRBV28 and TRBJ2-7; a weak D match, TRBD2 (7 bases). The V gene lost 7 bases and the J gene lost 7 bases, with 23 bases spanning the gap. This CDR3 is 15 amino acids long. Germline CDR1 reads MDHEN; CDR2 reads SYDVKM. CDR3 sequence: CASTPSRGAVQEQYF. CDR3 DNA sequence: TGTGCCAGCACCCCCAGCCGGGGGGCGGTGCAGGAGCAGTACTTC.

Note on this clone: Distinct nucleotide sequences in the sample also encode this CDR3. The V gene is TRBV6-5, the J gene TRBJ1-2; TRBD1 agrees at 10 bases. The CDR3 has 13 amino acids. Germline V lookup: CDR1 MNHEY, CDR2 SVGAGI. V trimming: 5 bases; J trimming: 7 bases; junction bases outside the gene matches: 4. CDR3: CASSPGQGRGYTF. The CDR3 nucleotides read TGTGCCAGCAGTCCGGGACAGGGGCGTGGCTACACCTTC.

This clone was seen a single time. The chain couples TRBV4-3 to TRBJ1-4, with D perhaps TRBD1 (6 bases). This CDR3 spans 17 amino acids. V was trimmed by 0 bases and J by 7 bases, leaving 18 bases between them. Germline CDR1 reads LGHNA; CDR2 reads YSLEER. The CDR3 here is CASSQDLDRGLIEKLFF. CDR3 coding DNA: TGCGCCAGCAGCCAAGATTTGGACAGAGGACTAATTGAAAAACTGTTTTTT.

This chain joins TRBV2 and TRBJ1-5; D not certain. The CDR3 extends over 14 amino acids. Germline CDR1 reads SNHLY; CDR2 reads FYNNEI. V was trimmed by 1 base and J by 7 bases, leaving 11 bases between them. CDR3 loop: CASSEELSRQPQHF. In nucleotides, the CDR3 is TGTGCCAGCAGTGAAGAGCTAAGCCGGCAGCCCCAGCATTTT.

This chain's CDR3 is CASSFLPSGQTSYEQYF. Here the CDR3 DNA reads TGCGCCAGCAGCTTTCTCCCTAGCGGGCAAACCTCCTACGAGCAGTACTTC. The chain joins TRBV5-1 to TRBJ2-7; TRBD2 matches at 8 bases. CDR1 is SGHRS, CDR2 YFSETQ, per germline. V shed 2 bases and J 0 bases; nucleotides not matched to a gene: 10. The CDR3 sequence is 17 residues long.

This chain uses TRBV4-1 with TRBJ2-1; tentatively, D is TRBD2 (6 bases). Trimming took 5 bases from V and 8 from J, leaving 25 bases between them. Germline CDR1 MGHRA, CDR2 YSYEKL. The CDR3 is 17 residues long. The CDR3 DNA is TGCGCCAGCAGCTCCAACCCATCCCCACGCCCGGGGGATGAGCAGTTCTTC. Translating gives CASSSNPSPRPGDEQFF.

The chain carries TRBV20-1 and TRBJ2-1; tentatively, D is TRBD2 (5 bases). The CDR3 has 11 amino acids. V lost 5 bases, J lost 7 bases, and 9 bases lay in between. From germline, CDR1 is DFQATT and CDR2 SNEGSKA (reference sequence). CDR3 region: CSAEGRNEQFF. CDR3 in DNA: TGCAGTGCTGAGGGTAGGAATGAGCAGTTCTTC.

The CDR3 nucleotides are TGTGCCAGCAACAGACAGGGGGCTACCTACGAGCAGTACTTC. This gives the protein CASNRQGATYEQYF. This sequence joins TRBV25-1 and TRBJ2-7; 10 nucleotides line up with TRBD1. The CDR3 runs 14 residues. The germline gives CDR1 MGHDK, CDR2 SYGVNS. The junction had 5 bases not matched to a gene; V was cut back by 7 bases and J by 2 bases.

This rearrangement joins TRBV5-4 to TRBJ2-7, with 10 bases aligning to TRBD2. Germline values: CDR1 SGHNT, CDR2 YYREEE (reference sequence). This CDR3 contains 15 residues. Losses at the gene ends were 4 bases for V and 3 bases for J; bases not matched to a gene: 7. The DNA for the CDR3 is TGTGCCAGCAGCGGCTGGACTAGCGGAGTCTACGAGCAGTACTTC. It encodes CASSGWTSGVYEQYF.

The chain has TRBV25-1 and TRBJ1-1, with D unresolved. The CDR3 is 13 residues long. V shed 1 base and J shed 3 bases, with 6 bases lying between them. Germline V gene sequence: CDR1 MGHDK, CDR2 SYGVNS. The CDR3 sequence: CASSESPDTEAFF. CDR3 nucleotide sequence: TGTGCCAGCAGTGAATCCCCGGACACTGAAGCTTTCTTT.